This is a list of T cell receptor beta chains from one sample in a study of T cell responses to AZD1222 COVID-19 vaccine. The repertoire was sequenced with immunoSEQ multiplex PCR; TCRdb's copy has only in-frame clones and lacks some. The sample records over 50,000 clones, about four fifths being singletons. The sample consisted of peripheral blood, taken 28 days after the second AZD1222 dose. These receptors were collected from an adult who received the AZD1222 COVID-19 vaccine. Each CDR3 is given with its conserved first and last residue. Each record gives: J gene, D gene, clone size, V gene, CDR3 protein, CDR3 DNA. The D gene is left open where the match is weak. Some rows have no size entry. The others give once, few or many, or a class for an expanded clone.

J gene: TRBJ1-1; D gene: -; clone size: -; V gene: TRBV6-1; CDR3 protein: CASSEGTIGMNTEAFF; CDR3 DNA: TGTGCCAGCAGTGAAGGGACAATCGGAATGAACACTGAAGCTTTCTTT
J gene: TRBJ2-1; D gene: -; clone size: -; V gene: TRBV4-3; CDR3 protein: CASSQDPGDNEQFF; CDR3 DNA: TGCGCCAGCAGCCAAGATCCCGGGGACAATGAGCAGTTCTTC
J gene: TRBJ2-2; D gene: TRBD1; clone size: -; V gene: TRBV6-5; CDR3 protein: CASKGDSNTGELFF; CDR3 DNA: TGTGCCAGCAAAGGGGACAGCAACACCGGGGAGCTGTTTTTT
J gene: TRBJ2-1; D gene: TRBD1; clone size: once; V gene: TRBV6-4; CDR3 protein: CASSPWTGSNEQFF; CDR3 DNA: TGTGCCAGCAGTCCATGGACAGGGAGCAATGAGCAGTTCTTC
J gene: TRBJ1-2; D gene: -; clone size: -; V gene: TRBV6-4; CDR3 protein: CASSDSSTGNYGYTF; CDR3 DNA: TGTGCCAGCAGTGACTCGTCAACAGGGAACTATGGCTACACCTTC
J gene: TRBJ2-7; D gene: -; clone size: -; V gene: TRBV28; CDR3 protein: CASSSRWDYEQYF; CDR3 DNA: TGTGCCAGCAGTTCGCGTTGGGACTACGAGCAGTACTTC
J gene: TRBJ2-1; D gene: TRBD1; clone size: -; V gene: TRBV9; CDR3 protein: CASSVDDRDPRYNEQFF; CDR3 DNA: TGTGCCAGCAGCGTAGATGACAGGGACCCTCGATACAATGAGCAGTTCTTC
J gene: TRBJ2-5; D gene: TRBD2; clone size: once; V gene: TRBV6-1; CDR3 protein: CASSRPTSGSETQYF; CDR3 DNA: TGTGCCAGCAGCCGACCTACTAGCGGGAGTGAGACCCAGTACTTC
J gene: TRBJ2-1; D gene: -; clone size: -; V gene: TRBV7-2; CDR3 protein: CASSQTYNEQFF; CDR3 DNA: TGTGCCAGCAGCCAAACCTACAATGAGCAGTTCTTC
J gene: TRBJ2-2; D gene: -; clone size: -; V gene: TRBV9; CDR3 protein: CASSVTQGPNTGELFF; CDR3 DNA: TGTGCCAGCAGCGTCACACAAGGTCCCAACACCGGGGAGCTGTTTTTT
J gene: TRBJ2-7; D gene: -; clone size: -; V gene: TRBV28; CDR3 protein: CASSHGRRPKNYEQYF; CDR3 DNA: TGTGCCAGCAGCCATGGACGAAGACCTAAGAACTACGAGCAGTACTTC
J gene: TRBJ1-6; D gene: -; clone size: -; V gene: TRBV6-5; CDR3 protein: CASSYLPTGAPLHF; CDR3 DNA: TGTGCCAGCAGTTACCTCCCCACTGGGGCACCCCTCCACTTT
J gene: TRBJ2-7; D gene: TRBD2; clone size: once; V gene: TRBV7-2; CDR3 protein: CASSFAGTSIYEQYF; CDR3 DNA: TGTGCCAGCAGCTTCGCCGGGACTAGCATCTACGAGCAGTACTTC
J gene: TRBJ2-6; D gene: TRBD1; clone size: -; V gene: TRBV4-1; CDR3 protein: CASSGTGALGANVLTF; CDR3 DNA: TGCGCCAGCAGCGGGACAGGGGCATTAGGGGCCAACGTCCTGACTTTC
J gene: TRBJ2-3; D gene: -; clone size: -; V gene: TRBV9; CDR3 protein: CASSVGRASGDTQYF; CDR3 DNA: TGTGCCAGCAGCGTAGGTAGGGCGTCGGGAGATACGCAGTATTTT
J gene: TRBJ2-7; D gene: -; clone size: -; V gene: TRBV6-5; CDR3 protein: CASSYYSGGEQYF; CDR3 DNA: TGTGCCAGCAGTTACTATTCAGGGGGGGAGCAGTACTTC
J gene: TRBJ1-5; D gene: -; clone size: -; V gene: TRBV19; CDR3 protein: CASSILHRARQPQHF; CDR3 DNA: TGTGCCAGTAGTATTCTCCACAGGGCTCGACAGCCCCAGCATTTT
J gene: TRBJ2-5; D gene: -; clone size: -; V gene: TRBV9; CDR3 protein: CASSVFGAGGSETQYF; CDR3 DNA: TGTGCCAGCAGCGTATTTGGGGCAGGGGGGAGCGAGACCCAGTACTTC
J gene: TRBJ2-1; D gene: -; clone size: -; V gene: TRBV24-1; CDR3 protein: CATSESGFGTSNEQFF; CDR3 DNA: TGTGCCACCAGTGAATCGGGCTTCGGGACGAGCAATGAGCAGTTCTTC
J gene: TRBJ2-7; D gene: TRBD1; clone size: -; V gene: TRBV4-3; CDR3 protein: CASSQDLGTGTPYEQYF; CDR3 DNA: TGCGCCAGCAGCCAAGATCTAGGGACAGGCACTCCCTACGAGCAGTACTTC
J gene: TRBJ2-1; D gene: TRBD2; clone size: -; V gene: TRBV4-1; CDR3 protein: CASSRLGLANDEQFF; CDR3 DNA: TGCGCCAGCAGCCGGCTGGGACTAGCTAACGATGAGCAGTTCTTC
J gene: TRBJ1-6; D gene: -; clone size: -; V gene: TRBV19; CDR3 protein: CASRRSSYNSPLHF; CDR3 DNA: TGTGCCAGTCGGAGGAGCTCCTATAATTCACCCCTCCACTTT
J gene: TRBJ2-2; D gene: -; clone size: -; V gene: TRBV24-1; CDR3 protein: CATSGSGINTGELFF; CDR3 DNA: TGTGCCACCAGTGGGTCTGGGATAAACACCGGGGAGCTGTTTTTT
J gene: TRBJ1-1; D gene: -; clone size: -; V gene: TRBV14; CDR3 protein: CASSQGWNTEAFF; CDR3 DNA: TGTGCCAGCAGCCAGGGTTGGAACACTGAAGCTTTCTTT
J gene: TRBJ1-2; D gene: -; clone size: -; V gene: TRBV28; CDR3 protein: CASRDRYGYTF; CDR3 DNA: TGTGCCAGCAGGGACAGATATGGCTACACCTTC
J gene: TRBJ1-1; D gene: TRBD1; clone size: once; V gene: TRBV10-3; CDR3 protein: CAITEGQGSTEAFF; CDR3 DNA: TGTGCCATCACAGAAGGACAGGGGAGCACTGAAGCTTTCTTT
J gene: TRBJ1-4; D gene: -; clone size: -; V gene: TRBV27; CDR3 protein: CASSIIKGQKEKLFF; CDR3 DNA: TGTGCCAGCAGTATAATAAAAGGACAGAAGGAAAAACTGTTTTTT
J gene: TRBJ1-5; D gene: TRBD1; clone size: -; V gene: TRBV6-5; CDR3 protein: CASRDRGNQPQHF; CDR3 DNA: TGTGCCAGCCGAGACAGGGGAAATCAGCCCCAGCATTTT
J gene: TRBJ1-1; D gene: TRBD1; clone size: -; V gene: TRBV28; CDR3 protein: CASSRQGLEWASTEAFF; CDR3 DNA: TGTGCCAGCAGTCGACAGGGGCTGGAGTGGGCCTCCACTGAAGCTTTCTTT
J gene: TRBJ2-1; D gene: -; clone size: -; V gene: TRBV30; CDR3 protein: CAHMRQTRGEQFF; CDR3 DNA: TGTGCCCACATGAGACAGACCAGGGGTGAGCAGTTCTTC
J gene: TRBJ2-3; D gene: -; clone size: -; V gene: TRBV4-3; CDR3 protein: CASSQDDDLTDTQYF; CDR3 DNA: TGCGCCAGCAGCCAAGATGACGACCTCACAGATACGCAGTATTTT
J gene: TRBJ2-3; D gene: TRBD2; clone size: -; V gene: TRBV4-2; CDR3 protein: CASSQEGAGLAGADTQYF; CDR3 DNA: TGTGCCAGCAGCCAAGAGGGGGCGGGACTAGCGGGAGCAGATACGCAGTATTTT
J gene: TRBJ2-7; D gene: -; clone size: -; V gene: TRBV6-6; CDR3 protein: CASSYSSEQYF; CDR3 DNA: TGTGCCAGCAGTTACTCGAGCGAGCAGTACTTC
J gene: TRBJ2-7; D gene: -; clone size: -; V gene: TRBV2; CDR3 protein: CASHYEQYF; CDR3 DNA: TGTGCCAGCCACTACGAGCAGTACTTC
J gene: TRBJ2-7; D gene: TRBD1; clone size: many; V gene: TRBV6-5; CDR3 protein: CASSYSGIRQGQQQYF; CDR3 DNA: TGTGCCAGCAGTTACTCAGGTATCAGGCAGGGACAGCAGCAGTACTTC
J gene: TRBJ1-3; D gene: -; clone size: -; V gene: TRBV14; CDR3 protein: CASSPRLGGYGNTIYF; CDR3 DNA: TGTGCCAGCAGCCCTCGCCTGGGAGGGTATGGAAACACCATATATTTT
J gene: TRBJ2-7; D gene: -; clone size: -; V gene: TRBV5-6; CDR3 protein: CASSFSPTYEQYF; CDR3 DNA: TGTGCCAGCAGCTTCAGTCCTACCTACGAGCAGTACTTC
J gene: TRBJ1-2; D gene: TRBD1; clone size: -; V gene: TRBV6-5; CDR3 protein: CASSYSGTAGGYTF; CDR3 DNA: TGTGCCAGCAGTTACTCCGGGACAGCGGGGGGCTACACCTTC
J gene: TRBJ2-1; D gene: -; clone size: -; V gene: TRBV11-1; CDR3 protein: CASSFSPRDEQFF; CDR3 DNA: TGTGCCAGCAGCTTTAGTCCAAGGGATGAGCAGTTCTTC
J gene: TRBJ2-1; D gene: TRBD2; clone size: -; V gene: TRBV15; CDR3 protein: CATSAPGLAGEFEQFF; CDR3 DNA: TGTGCCACCAGCGCTCCGGGACTAGCGGGAGAATTTGAGCAGTTCTTC
J gene: TRBJ1-5; D gene: -; clone size: -; V gene: TRBV12-3/TRBV12-4; CDR3 protein: CASSPGVNQPQHF; CDR3 DNA: TGTGCCAGCAGCCCCGGGGTCAATCAGCCCCAGCATTTT
J gene: TRBJ1-4; D gene: -; clone size: -; V gene: TRBV7-8; CDR3 protein: CASSLDTGQGEKLFF; CDR3 DNA: TGTGCCAGCAGCTTAGATACAGGGCAGGGTGAAAAACTGTTTTTT
J gene: TRBJ1-2; D gene: -; clone size: -; V gene: TRBV6-1; CDR3 protein: CASSEVSGIGTYTF; CDR3 DNA: TGTGCCAGCAGTGAAGTGTCTGGCATAGGAACCTACACCTTC
J gene: TRBJ2-3; D gene: TRBD2; clone size: -; V gene: TRBV12-3/TRBV12-4; CDR3 protein: CASSLGRGGTQYF; CDR3 DNA: TGTGCCAGCAGTTTAGGGCGGGGGGGTACGCAGTATTTT
J gene: TRBJ2-7; D gene: -; clone size: once; V gene: TRBV7-9; CDR3 protein: CASSPVYEQYF; CDR3 DNA: TGTGCCAGCAGCCCCGTCTACGAGCAGTACTTC
J gene: TRBJ2-2; D gene: TRBD2; clone size: once; V gene: TRBV14; CDR3 protein: CASSLNRDWRESGELFF; CDR3 DNA: TGTGCCAGCAGCCTGAATAGGGACTGGCGGGAGTCCGGGGAGCTGTTTTTT
J gene: TRBJ2-1; D gene: -; clone size: -; V gene: TRBV11-2; CDR3 protein: CASSLDRSANEQFF; CDR3 DNA: TGTGCCAGCAGCTTAGATAGGTCAGCCAATGAGCAGTTCTTC
J gene: TRBJ2-7; D gene: -; clone size: -; V gene: TRBV4-2; CDR3 protein: CASSQDMMGEQYF; CDR3 DNA: TGTGCCAGCAGCCAAGATATGATGGGCGAGCAGTACTTC
J gene: TRBJ1-5; D gene: -; clone size: few; V gene: TRBV2; CDR3 protein: CASKGTNQPQHF; CDR3 DNA: TGTGCCAGCAAGGGAACTAACCAGCCCCAGCATTTT
J gene: TRBJ2-7; D gene: -; clone size: -; V gene: TRBV6-2/TRBV6-3; CDR3 protein: CASSYTGSYEQYF; CDR3 DNA: TGTGCCAGCAGTTACACCGGGTCCTACGAGCAGTACTTC
J gene: TRBJ1-1; D gene: -; clone size: -; V gene: TRBV29-1; CDR3 protein: CSVGNREASVFF; CDR3 DNA: TGCAGCGTCGGGAACAGGGAGGCCTCGGTATTCTTT
J gene: TRBJ1-2; D gene: TRBD1; clone size: once; V gene: TRBV27; CDR3 protein: CASSPKTGRNYGYTF; CDR3 DNA: TGTGCCAGCAGTCCCAAGACAGGGCGGAACTATGGCTACACCTTC
J gene: TRBJ2-7; D gene: -; clone size: -; V gene: TRBV3-1/TRBV3-2; CDR3 protein: CASSQGVPAGEQYF; CDR3 DNA: TGTGCCAGCAGCCAAGGGGTCCCGGCGGGAGAGCAGTACTTC
J gene: TRBJ2-5; D gene: TRBD1; clone size: -; V gene: TRBV7-3; CDR3 protein: CASSGTGVGETQYF; CDR3 DNA: TGTGCCAGCAGCGGGACAGGGGTAGGGGAGACCCAGTACTTC
J gene: TRBJ2-5; D gene: TRBD1; clone size: -; V gene: TRBV24-1; CDR3 protein: CATSEGQGPQETQYF; CDR3 DNA: TGTGCCACCAGTGAGGGACAGGGCCCCCAAGAGACCCAGTACTTC